What follows is one T cell receptor beta chain and its context. Original data processing: Amplification from reference gene primers served as the basis for estimated nucleated cell counts. Assay used: immunoSEQ multiplex PCR; TCRdb lists only in-frame clones, some missing. The DNA gave D and trimming, while V, J and clone size come from that table. The table lists more than 95,000 clones, 90% of them singletons. This record belongs to a study of blood T cell repertoires in COVID-19. Across the whole study: Researchers got acute and convalescent COVID-19 samples from the United States, Italy and Spain. PBMCs, B-cell-depleted T cells, or T cells provided the cDNA or gDNA that made up the material.

The CDR3 is 13 amino acids. Looked up from germline, CDR1 is SQVTM and CDR2 is ANQGSEA. V dropped 3 bases and J dropped 8; count of bases not matched to a gene: 3. The clonotype originates from a man in his fifties or sixties with acute or convalescent COVID-19. Source material: peripheral blood. The chain employs TRBV29-1 and TRBJ2-1, with 11 bases identical to TRBD2. The CDR3 here is CSVEGTSGDEQFF. For the CDR3, the DNA is TGCAGCGTTGAGGGGACTAGCGGCGATGAGCAGTTCTTC.